This entry concerns a single T cell receptor beta chain. The data originate from a study of blood T cell repertoires in COVID-19. Study at large: In each case, the material was cDNA or gDNA derived from T cells, B-cell-depleted T cells, or PBMCs.

The CDR3 sequence is 14 residues long. CDR1 is GTSNPN, CDR2 SVGIG, per germline (reference sequence). V was trimmed by 0 bases and J by 6 bases, leaving 14 bases between them. Sequenced by immunoSEQ multiplex PCR; TCRdb stores in-frame clones only, minus some. The table has more than 100,000 clones, around 80% seen once. J is TRBJ1-2 and V is TRBV30; D not certain. The TCR comes from a man in his forties or fifties with acute COVID-19. Sequencing was done on a sample of PBMCs or T cells enriched from blood (not recorded which). CDR3 bases: TGTGCCTGGAGTGTACTCCAGGACTATCATGGCTACACCTTC. Protein sequence: CAWSVLQDYHGYTF.